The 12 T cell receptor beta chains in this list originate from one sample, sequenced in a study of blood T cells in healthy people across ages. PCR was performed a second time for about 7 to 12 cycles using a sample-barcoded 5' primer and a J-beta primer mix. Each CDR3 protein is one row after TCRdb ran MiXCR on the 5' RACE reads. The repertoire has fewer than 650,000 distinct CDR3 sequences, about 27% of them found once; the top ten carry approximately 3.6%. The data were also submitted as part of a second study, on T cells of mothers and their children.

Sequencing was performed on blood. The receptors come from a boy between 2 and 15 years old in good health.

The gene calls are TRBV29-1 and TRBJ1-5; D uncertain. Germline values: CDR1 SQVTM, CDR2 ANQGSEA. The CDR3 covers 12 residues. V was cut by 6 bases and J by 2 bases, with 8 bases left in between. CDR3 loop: CSVKAGNQPQHF. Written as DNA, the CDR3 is TGCAGCGTGAAAGCCGGCAATCAGCCCCAGCATTTT.

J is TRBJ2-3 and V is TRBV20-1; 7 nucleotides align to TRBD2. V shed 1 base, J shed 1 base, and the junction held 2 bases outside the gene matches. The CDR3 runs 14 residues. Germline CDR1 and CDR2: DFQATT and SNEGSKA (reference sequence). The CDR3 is CSARVAGGTDTQYF. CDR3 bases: TGCAGTGCTAGAGTCGCGGGGGGCACAGATACGCAGTATTTT.

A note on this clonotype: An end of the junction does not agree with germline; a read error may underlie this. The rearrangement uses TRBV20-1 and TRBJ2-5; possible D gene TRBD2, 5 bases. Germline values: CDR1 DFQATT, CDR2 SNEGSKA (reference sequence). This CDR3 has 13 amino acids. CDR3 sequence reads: CSAILAYQETQYF. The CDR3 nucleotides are TGCAGTGCTATATTAGCGTACCAAGAAACCCAGTATTTC.

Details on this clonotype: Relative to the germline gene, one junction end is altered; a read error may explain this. CDR3 sequence: CASSVGIAGVQETQCF. Written as DNA, the CDR3 is TGTGCCAGCAGCGTAGGGATAGCGGGGGTCCAAGAGACCCAGTGCTTC. This rearrangement joins TRBV9 to TRBJ2-5, with 9 positions matching TRBD2. The CDR3 is 16 amino acids. In germline, CDR1 is SGDLS, CDR2 YYNGEE.

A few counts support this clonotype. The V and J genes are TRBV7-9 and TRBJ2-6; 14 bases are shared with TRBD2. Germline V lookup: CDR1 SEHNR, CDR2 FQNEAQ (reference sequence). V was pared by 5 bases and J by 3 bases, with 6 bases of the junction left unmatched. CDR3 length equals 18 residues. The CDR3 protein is CASSTTSGRAGGANVLTF. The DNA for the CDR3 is TGTGCCAGCAGCACGACTAGCGGGAGGGCCGGTGGGGCCAACGTCCTGACTTTC.

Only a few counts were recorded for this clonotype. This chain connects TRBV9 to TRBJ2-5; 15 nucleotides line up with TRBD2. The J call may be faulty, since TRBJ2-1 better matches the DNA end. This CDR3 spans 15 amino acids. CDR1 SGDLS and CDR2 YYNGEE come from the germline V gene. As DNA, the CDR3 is TGTGCCAGCAGCGGGGGGACTAGCGGGGGGTATGAGCAGTTCTTC. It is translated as CASSGGTSGGYEQFF.

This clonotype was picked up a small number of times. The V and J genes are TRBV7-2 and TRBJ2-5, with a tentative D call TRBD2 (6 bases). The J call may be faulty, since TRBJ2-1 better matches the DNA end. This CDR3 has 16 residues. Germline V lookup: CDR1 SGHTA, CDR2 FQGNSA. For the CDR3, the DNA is TGTGCCAGCAGCCCCCCCCGACTAGGTTGGGGCGGTGAGCAGTTCTTC. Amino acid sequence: CASSPPRLGWGGEQFF.

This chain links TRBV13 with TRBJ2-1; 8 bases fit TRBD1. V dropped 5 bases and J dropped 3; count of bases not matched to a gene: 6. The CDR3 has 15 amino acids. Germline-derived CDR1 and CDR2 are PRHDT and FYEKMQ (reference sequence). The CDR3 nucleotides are TGTGCCAGCAGCCCCCGGACAGGGAGCTACAATGAGCAGTTCTTC. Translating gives CASSPRTGSYNEQFF.

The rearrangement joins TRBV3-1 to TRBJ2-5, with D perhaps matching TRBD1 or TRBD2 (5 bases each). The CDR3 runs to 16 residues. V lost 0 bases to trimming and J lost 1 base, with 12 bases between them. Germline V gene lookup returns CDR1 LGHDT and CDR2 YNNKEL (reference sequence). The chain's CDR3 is CASSQDPVGVQETQYF. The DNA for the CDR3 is TGTGCCAGCAGCCAAGATCCAGTGGGGGTCCAAGAGACCCAGTACTTC.

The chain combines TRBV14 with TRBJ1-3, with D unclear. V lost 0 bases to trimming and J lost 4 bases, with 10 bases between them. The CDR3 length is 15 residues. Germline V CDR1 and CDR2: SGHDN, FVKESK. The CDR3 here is CASSQDGRRGNTIYF. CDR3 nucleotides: TGTGCCAGCAGCCAAGACGGCCGGAGAGGAAACACCATATATTTT.

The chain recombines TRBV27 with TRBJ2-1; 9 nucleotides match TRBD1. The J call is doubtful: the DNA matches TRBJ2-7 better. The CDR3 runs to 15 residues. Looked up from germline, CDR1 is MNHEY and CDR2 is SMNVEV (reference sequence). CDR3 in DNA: TGTGCCAGCAGTCGCCGGGGACAGGGTTCGTACGAGCAGTACTTC. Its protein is CASSRRGQGSYEQYF.

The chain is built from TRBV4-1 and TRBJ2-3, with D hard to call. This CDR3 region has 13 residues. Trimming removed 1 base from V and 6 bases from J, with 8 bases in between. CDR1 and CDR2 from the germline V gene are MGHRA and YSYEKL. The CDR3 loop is CASSQVSGDTQYF. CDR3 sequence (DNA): TGCGCCAGCAGCCAAGTTTCCGGCGATACGCAGTATTTT.